The 19 T cell receptor beta chains in this list originate from one sample, sequenced in a study of OX40 agonist ivuxolimab in advanced cancers. TCRdb's copy holds only in-frame clones and misses some; the assay was immunoSEQ multiplex PCR. The sample records about 45,000 clones, approximately 86% being singletons. The sample in question was CD4+ or CD8+ T cells sorted from blood, obtained in a trial of the OX40 agonist ivuxolimab. The receptors originated from an adult with an advanced solid tumor such as melanoma, head and neck, liver or kidney cancer.

The rearrangement links TRBV7-6 to TRBJ2-5; D could derive from TRBD1 or TRBD2 (5 bases each). The CDR3 extends over 18 amino acids. CDR1 is SGHVS, CDR2 FNYEAQ, per germline. Between the trimmed V and J ends, which lost 1 base and 2 bases, there was a span of 20 bases. In DNA, the CDR3 is TGTGCCAGCAGCTTAGTGGGTATGCGTGAGGGGATGCAAGAGACCCAGTACTTC. It specifies CASSLVGMREGMQETQYF.

The V and J genes are TRBV5-1 and TRBJ2-7; D is ambiguous. V gave up 1 base and J gave up 5 bases, with 7 bases separating them. CDR3 length: 12 residues. Germline CDR1 SGHRS, CDR2 YFSETQ. CDR3 residues: CASSLSVDEQYF. The CDR3 coding sequence is TGCGCCAGCAGCTTGAGCGTCGACGAGCAGTACTTC. Using reference TRBV5-1 and TRBJ2-7 for the parts outside the CDR3, the full variable domain is KAGVTQTPRYLIKTRGQQVTLSCSPISGHRSVSWYQQTPGQGLQFLFEYFSETQRNKGNFPGRFSGRQFSNSRSEMNVSTLELGDSALYLCASSLSVDEQYFGPGTRLTVT.

J is TRBJ2-7 and V is TRBV19; 7 bases line up with TRBD1. Germline trimming cut 5 bases from V and 3 bases from J; bases unmatched to any gene: 10. Germline-derived CDR1 and CDR2 are LNHDA and SQIVND (reference sequence). The CDR3 length is 15 residues. CDR3 residues: CASSSQGQRGYEQYF. CDR3 DNA: TGTGCCAGTAGTTCACAGGGACAGAGGGGCTACGAGCAGTACTTC.

The chain's CDR3 is CASSFGLAEQYF. DNA for the CDR3: TGTGCCAGTAGCTTCGGACTAGCCGAGCAGTACTTC. The chain joins TRBV19 to TRBJ2-7; 8 bases fit TRBD2. The CDR3 spans 12 residues. The germline gives CDR1 LNHDA, CDR2 SQIVND (reference sequence). The trim removed 6 bases at V and 6 bases at J, leaving 4 bases unmatched.

CDR3 DNA sequence: TGTGCCAGTAGTACACCGTGGGCAGGGCCGGAGACCCAGTACTTC. Amino acids: CASSTPWAGPETQYF. J is TRBJ2-5 and V is TRBV19; D is possibly TRBD1 (5 bases). Germline assignment: CDR1 LNHDA and CDR2 SQIVND (reference sequence). The CDR3 loop spans 15 amino acids. V was shortened by 4 bases and J by 5 bases, with 17 bases between the two germline ends.

A few counts support this clone. This chain connects TRBV27 to TRBJ2-2; 9 bases match TRBD1. The V gene end was trimmed by 3 bases and the J gene end by 7 bases; junction bases not matched to a gene: 9. Germline CDR1 and CDR2: MNHEY and SMNVEV (reference sequence). This CDR3 is built from 16 residues. The CDR3 protein is CASSLHHRGPGGELFF. The CDR3 nucleotides are TGTGCCAGCAGTTTGCACCACAGGGGGCCGGGCGGGGAGCTGTTTTTT.

The chain uses TRBV15 and TRBJ2-3, with 7 positions matching TRBD2. There are 13 residues in the CDR3. CDR1 LNHNV and CDR2 YYDKDF come from the germline V gene (reference sequence). Unmatched junction bases numbered 3, after V lost 5 bases and J lost 4 bases. The CDR3 DNA follows: TGTGCCACCAGCGGGGACTATTCAGATACGCAGTATTTT. Translated, it gives CATSGDYSDTQYF.

V and J are TRBV27 and TRBJ2-5, with D possibly being TRBD2 (6 bases). The CDR3 totals 12 residues. V was clipped by 5 bases and J by 14 bases, with 18 bases between them. The V gene's germline CDR1 is MNHEY and CDR2 SMNVEV (reference sequence). CDR3 loop: CASSPGTRKLYF. CDR3 in DNA: TGTGCCAGCAGTCCCGGGACTCGCAAACTCTACTTC.

The chain carries TRBV19 and TRBJ1-5; D perhaps matches TRBD1 (6 bases). The CDR3 is 17 amino acids. The germline gives CDR1 LNHDA, CDR2 SQIVND (reference sequence). The germline V and J ends were trimmed by 5 bases and 5 bases, with 22 bases remaining between them. The chain's CDR3 is CASSLIFGGSRDQPQHF. The DNA for the CDR3 is TGTGCCAGTAGTTTGATTTTTGGGGGCAGCAGGGATCAGCCCCAGCATTTT. Filled out from reference TRBV19 and TRBJ1-5, the complete variable domain reads DGGITQSPKYLFRKEGQNVTLSCEQNLNHDAMYWYRQDPGQGLRLIYYSQIVNDFQKGDIAEGYSVSREKKESFPLTVTSAQKNPTAFYLCASSLIFGGSRDQPQHFGDGTRLSIL.

The gene calls are TRBV4-1 and TRBJ1-1; D is unclear. Trimming cost V 1 base and J 6 bases, with 6 bases left between them. Germline loops: CDR1 MGHRA, CDR2 YSYEKL. The CDR3 sequence is 12 residues long. The CDR3 nucleotides read TGCGCCAGCAGCCAAGCCGATTCTGAAGCTTTCTTT. Its protein is CASSQADSEAFF.

This sequence joins TRBV13 and TRBJ1-2; TRBD1 aligns across 11 bases. The germline CDR1 and CDR2 sequences are PRHDT and FYEKMQ (reference sequence). This CDR3 is 15 amino acids long. Trimming cost V 3 bases and J 8 bases; bases outside gene matches: 8. The CDR3 loop is CASSFGQGAASGYTF. Here the CDR3 DNA reads TGTGCCAGCAGCTTCGGACAGGGGGCGGCCAGCGGCTACACCTTC.

This clone has more than one count but fewer than ten. The junction departs from germline at one end; a sequencing error may be responsible. The J gene is TRBJ2-2, the V gene TRBV7-8; 10 bases fit TRBD2. The length of the CDR3 is 15 residues. Germline loops: CDR1 SGHVS, CDR2 FQNEAQ. CDR3: CASSLAGAGTGELFF. CDR3 DNA sequence: TGTGCCAGCAGCCTAGCGGGGGCGGGAACCGGGGAGCTGTTTTTT.

The genes are TRBV4-3 and TRBJ2-7; possibly TRBD1 for D (6 bases). Germline V lookup: CDR1 LGHNA, CDR2 YSLEER. The germline V and J ends were trimmed by 6 bases and 0 bases, with 18 bases remaining between them. This CDR3 comprises 16 residues. CDR3 sequence reads: CASSRRWTDSSYEQYF. The CDR3 DNA follows: TGCGCCAGCAGTCGCCGTTGGACAGACTCCTCCTACGAGCAGTACTTC.

This chain joins TRBV7-9 and TRBJ1-1; D is unclear. Germline V CDR1 and CDR2: SEHNR, FQNEAQ (reference sequence). This CDR3 spans 14 amino acids. The V end lost 5 bases, the J end lost 2 bases, and 12 bases lay between the germline ends. This chain's CDR3 is CASSRETSNTEAFF. CDR3 coding DNA: TGTGCCAGCAGCCGAGAGACAAGTAACACTGAAGCTTTCTTT.

The rearrangement joins TRBV27 to TRBJ2-1; D possibly corresponds to TRBD2 (7 bases). Deletions cut 3 bases from V and 7 bases from J, with 13 bases between. The germline V gene has CDR1 MNHEY and CDR2 SMNVEV (reference sequence). The CDR3 extends over 14 amino acids. In nucleotides, the CDR3 is TGTGCCAGCAGTTTGGGTGGGAGGGGGAATGAGCAGTTCTTC. Translating gives CASSLGGRGNEQFF.

This chain connects TRBV19 to TRBJ2-7; possibly TRBD1 for D (6 bases). V lost 3 bases and J 0 bases, leaving 9 bases between the germline ends. This CDR3 is built from 14 residues. Germline CDR1 LNHDA, CDR2 SQIVND (reference sequence). CDR3 in DNA: TGTGCCAGTAGTATCCAGGGGAGCTCCTACGAGCAGTACTTC. Translating gives CASSIQGSSYEQYF. Based on the CDR3 plus reference TRBV19 and TRBJ2-7, the full variable domain is DGGITQSPKYLFRKEGQNVTLSCEQNLNHDAMYWYRQDPGQGLRLIYYSQIVNDFQKGDIAEGYSVSREKKESFPLTVTSAQKNPTAFYLCASSIQGSSYEQYFGPGTRLTVT.

This chain links TRBV6-1 with TRBJ2-7, with 9 nucleotides matching TRBD1. The CDR3 loop spans 19 amino acids. With 2 bases clipped from V and 4 bases from J, the junction kept 18 bases outside the gene matches. In germline, CDR1 is MNHNS, CDR2 SASEGT. CDR3 sequence reads: CASSETSGQGLVGWYEQYF. CDR3 coding DNA: TGTGCCAGCAGTGAAACTTCGGGACAGGGTCTCGTTGGATGGTACGAGCAGTACTTC.

This clone was seen only once. This chain connects TRBV6-1 to TRBJ2-7, with unresolved D. Germline V gene data show CDR1 as MNHNS and CDR2 as SASEGT. Between the trimmed V and J ends, which lost 3 bases and 2 bases, there was a span of 17 bases. This CDR3 is built from 16 residues. In DNA, the CDR3 is TGTGCCAGCAGTGACGGATCGTGGTTCCCAACCTACGAGCAGTACTTC. Its protein product is CASSDGSWFPTYEQYF.

The V call is TRBV10-3, the J call TRBJ2-2; 9 bases line up with TRBD2. After removal of 2 bases from V and 8 bases from J, the junction contained 9 bases not matched to a gene. There are 16 residues in the CDR3. Germline loops: CDR1 ENHRY, CDR2 SYGVKD. CDR3 amino acids: CAISELPGTSSGELFF. In DNA, the CDR3 is TGTGCCATCAGTGAGCTTCCCGGGACTAGCTCTGGGGAGCTGTTTTTT.